This T cell receptor beta chain was identified in a study of T cells in women clearing cervical HPV infection. Study information: Case blood drawn at lesion detection; control blood after infection cleared. Case blood was drawn a median roughly 150 days after lesion detection.

Study-level findings and limits: CIN3+ cases had significantly higher TCR richness than controls; evenness did not differ.

Of note for this clone: What it binds is not known. From the germline J gene comes the end of the CDR3, since the read stops 3 residues before it.

Each participant carried one incident cervical HPV16 infection only. The CDR3 runs 16 residues. The V segment lost 3 bases and the J segment 2 bases; nucleotides outside the gene matches: 7. Looked up from germline, CDR1 is MGHRA and CDR2 is YSYEKL. Data came from immunoSEQ multiplex PCR; TCRdb stores just in-frame clones and leaves some out. The repertoire table contains some 20,000 clones. The sequenced material came from blood buffy coat. The source of this sequence is a woman aged 18 to 75 with a cervical HPV16 infection that either progressed to CIN3+ or cleared (not recorded which). The chain is built from TRBV4-1 and TRBJ2-3; 8 nucleotides line up with TRBD1. CDR3 sequence: CASSQTLDRVTDTQYF. The sequenced part of the CDR3 DNA is TGCGCCAGCAGCCAGACCTTGGACAGGGTCACAGATACG.